This T cell receptor (beta chain) derives from a study of prognosis after radiotherapy for stage I lung cancer. Study-wide findings and caveats: Some TCR clones were expanded. Whether these clones were tumor-specific was not determined. Once stereotactic body radiation therapy had been given, unique TCR clone counts fell, with a median of around 10,000 versus 6,900.

Two sampling time points were used, and around 6.4 milliliters of peripheral blood were drawn at each. Trimming removed 3 bases from V and 3 bases from J, with 9 bases in between. Germline V gives CDR1 MNHEY, CDR2 SVGEGT. CDR3 length equals 13 residues. Two-round multiplex PCR amplified TCR beta CDR3 from genomic DNA. Every TRBV and TRBJ gene had its own specific primer in first-round PCR. The second PCR round used universal primers. TCRdb reprocessed the multiplex PCR reads with MiXCR, giving one entry per CDR3 protein. The data hold about 13,000 distinct CDR3 sequences, with about a quarter observed a single time. This clonotype was recorded many times. Its antigen is not known. This may be a read error: a much more frequent sequence differs by one nucleotide.

This TCR was recovered from a donor aged 50 or older with non-small cell lung cancer. This rearrangement joins TRBV6-2 or TRBV6-3 to TRBJ2-7; D call uncertain. Specimen: PBMCs, collected before or after stereotactic body radiation therapy (not recorded which). The CDR3 protein is CASSYGVFYEQYF. The CDR3 DNA sequence: TGTGCCAGCAGTTATGGGGTATTCTACGAGCAGTACTTC.